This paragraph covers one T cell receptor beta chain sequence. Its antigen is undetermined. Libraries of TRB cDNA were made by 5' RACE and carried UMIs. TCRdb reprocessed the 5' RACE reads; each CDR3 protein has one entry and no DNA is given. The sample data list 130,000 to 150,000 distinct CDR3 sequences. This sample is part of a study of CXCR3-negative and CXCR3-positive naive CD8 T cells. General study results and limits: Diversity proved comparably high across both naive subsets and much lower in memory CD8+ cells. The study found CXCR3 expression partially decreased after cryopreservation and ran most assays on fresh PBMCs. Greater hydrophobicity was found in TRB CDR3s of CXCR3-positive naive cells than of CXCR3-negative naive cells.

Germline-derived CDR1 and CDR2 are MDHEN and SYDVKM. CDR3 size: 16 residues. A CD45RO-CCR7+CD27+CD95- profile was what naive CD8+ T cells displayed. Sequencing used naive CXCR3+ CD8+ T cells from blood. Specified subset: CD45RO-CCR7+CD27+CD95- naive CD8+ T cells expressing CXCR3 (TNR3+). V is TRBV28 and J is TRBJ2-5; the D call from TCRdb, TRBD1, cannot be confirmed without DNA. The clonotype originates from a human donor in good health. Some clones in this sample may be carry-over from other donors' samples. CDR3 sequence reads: CASSFPGGKVKETQYF.